This TCR beta chain was retrieved from a study of identical twins. TCRdb used MiXCR to reprocess the 5' RACE reads, holding one entry per CDR3 protein. The repertoire holds about 340,000 distinct CDR3 sequences, 9% to 10% seen once, with under 9.5% in the top ten. This clonotype was recorded many times. The V segment lost 0 bases and the J segment 7 bases; nucleotides outside the gene matches: 5. This CDR3 has 14 amino acids. Germline V gene lookup returns CDR1 MNHEY and CDR2 SVGAGI. The sample consisted of naive T cells sorted from blood. The V gene is TRBV6-5, the J gene TRBJ1-1, with 7 bases aligning to TRBD1. This TCR was sampled from a woman aged 50 to 60 in good health. The CDR3 region is CASSYSAGGVEAFF. DNA of the CDR3: TGTGCCAGCAGTTACTCGGCAGGGGGAGTTGAAGCTTTCTTT.